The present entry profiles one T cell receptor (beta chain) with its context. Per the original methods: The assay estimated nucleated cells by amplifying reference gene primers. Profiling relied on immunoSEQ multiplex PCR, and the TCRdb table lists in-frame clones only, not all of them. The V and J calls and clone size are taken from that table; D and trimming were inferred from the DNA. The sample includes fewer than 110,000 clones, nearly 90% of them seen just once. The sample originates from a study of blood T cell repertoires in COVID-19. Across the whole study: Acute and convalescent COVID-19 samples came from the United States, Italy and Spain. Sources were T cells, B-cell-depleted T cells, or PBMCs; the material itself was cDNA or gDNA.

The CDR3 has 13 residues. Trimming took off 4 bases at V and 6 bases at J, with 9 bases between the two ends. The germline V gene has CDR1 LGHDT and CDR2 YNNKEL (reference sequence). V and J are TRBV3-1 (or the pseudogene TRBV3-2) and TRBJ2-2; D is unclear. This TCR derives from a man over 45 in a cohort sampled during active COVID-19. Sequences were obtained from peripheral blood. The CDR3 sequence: CASSPTGPGELFF. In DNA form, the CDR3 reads TGTGCCAGCAGCCCCACCGGTCCCGGGGAGCTGTTTTTT.